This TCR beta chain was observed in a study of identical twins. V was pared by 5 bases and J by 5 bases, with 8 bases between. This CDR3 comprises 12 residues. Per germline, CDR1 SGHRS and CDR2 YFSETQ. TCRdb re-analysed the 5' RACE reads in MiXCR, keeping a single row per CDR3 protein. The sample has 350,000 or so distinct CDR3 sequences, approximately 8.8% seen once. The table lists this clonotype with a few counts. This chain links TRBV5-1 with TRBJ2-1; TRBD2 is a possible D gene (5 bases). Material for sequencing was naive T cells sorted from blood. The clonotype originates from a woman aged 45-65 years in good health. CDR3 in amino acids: CASRGVNNEQFF. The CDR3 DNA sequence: TGCGCCAGCAGGGGAGTAAACAATGAGCAGTTCTTC.